This is a list of T cell receptor beta chains from one sample in a study of blood T cell repertoires in COVID-19. Using immunoSEQ multiplex PCR, the repertoire was profiled, and TCRdb retains in-frame clones only, with some absent. This sample has 200,000 to 300,000 clones; roughly 88% occur once, and the top ten carry more than 1%. The source material was PBMCs or T cells enriched from blood (not recorded which). Source of these receptors: a woman between 40 and 50 years old with acute COVID-19. The CDR3 runs from the conserved cysteine through the conserved F or W. A D gene is named only where the DNA matches it firmly.

J gene: TRBJ2-5
D gene: .
V gene: TRBV7-2
CDR3 DNA: TGTGCCAGCAGCTTAGGCCAACCCTTTCGGGGAGAGACCCAGTACTTC
CDR3 protein: CASSLGQPFRGETQYF

J gene: TRBJ2-5
D gene: .
V gene: TRBV4-1
CDR3 DNA: TGCGCCAGCAGCCAAGGAGACAGACAAGAGACCCAGTACTTC
CDR3 protein: CASSQGDRQETQYF

J gene: TRBJ2-5
D gene: TRBD2
V gene: TRBV9
CDR3 DNA: TGTGCCAGCAGCGTCCAAGGGACTAGCTCCCAGTACTTC
CDR3 protein: CASSVQGTSSQYF

J gene: TRBJ1-2
D gene: TRBD1
V gene: TRBV4-3
CDR3 DNA: TGCGCCAGCAGGGAACAGGGGGCCTATGGCTACACCTTC
CDR3 protein: CASREQGAYGYTF

J gene: TRBJ2-2
D gene: .
V gene: TRBV5-6
CDR3 DNA: TGTGCCAGCAGCTTGGTTAGGGAGCACACCGGGGAGCTGTTTTTT
CDR3 protein: CASSLVREHTGELFF

J gene: TRBJ1-6
D gene: .
V gene: TRBV3-1/TRBV3-2
CDR3 DNA: TGTGCCAGCAGCCAAGATACTGGGGCCTCACCCCTCCACTTT
CDR3 protein: CASSQDTGASPLHF

J gene: TRBJ1-5
D gene: .
V gene: TRBV9
CDR3 DNA: TGTGCCAGCAGCGTAGACGGGGATCGTCAGCCCCAGCATTTT
CDR3 protein: CASSVDGDRQPQHF

J gene: TRBJ1-1
D gene: .
V gene: TRBV10-3
CDR3 DNA: TGTGCCATCAGTGACAGGGGTGACACTGAAGCTTTCTTT
CDR3 protein: CAISDRGDTEAFF

J gene: TRBJ2-5
D gene: TRBD2
V gene: TRBV10-1
CDR3 DNA: TGCGCCAGCAGTAGTAGCGGGAGGGGTGAGACCCAGTACTTC
CDR3 protein: CASSSSGRGETQYF

J gene: TRBJ2-5
D gene: .
V gene: TRBV19
CDR3 DNA: TGTGCCAGTAGTGGAGGATTCCAAGAGACCCAGTACTTC
CDR3 protein: CASSGGFQETQYF